One sample yielded the 5 T cell receptor beta chains listed below, sequenced in a study of CD8 T cells in Susac syndrome. RNA amounts of roughly 0.5 to 1 ug underwent reverse transcription with random hexamers. TCRdb passed the immunoSEQ multiplex PCR reads through MiXCR, listing each CDR3 protein once. Found here are approximately 100,000 distinct CDR3 sequences, 92% of them singletons; the top ten hold around 0.12%. Input material: CD8+ T cells from PBMCs. Receptor source: a human donor in good health.

This sequence joins TRBV7-2 and TRBJ2-7, with TRBD2 as a possible D gene (5 bases). The CDR3 totals 15 residues. V was pared by 7 bases and J by 2 bases, with 18 bases between. The germline gives CDR1 SGHTA, CDR2 FQGNSA. CDR3 in amino acids: CASTPVGSFPYEQYF. CDR3 DNA sequence: TGTGCCAGCACCCCCGTGGGGAGCTTCCCCTACGAGCAGTACTTC. The whole variable domain, filled in from reference TRBV7-2 and TRBJ2-7, reads GAGVSQSPSNKVTEKGKDVELRCDPISGHTALYWYRQSLGQGLEFLIYFQGNSAPDKSGLPSDRFSAERTGGSVSTLTIQRTQQEDSAVYLCASTPVGSFPYEQYFGPGTRLTVT.

This sequence joins TRBV7-9 and TRBJ2-5, with D unresolved. The length of the CDR3 is 14 residues. Deletions cut 5 bases from V and 3 bases from J, with 13 bases between. Germline CDR1 SEHNR, CDR2 FQNEAQ (reference sequence). The CDR3 loop reads CASSPGAYKETQYF. In DNA, the CDR3 is TGTGCCAGCAGCCCCGGCGCTTACAAAGAGACCCAGTACTTC.

This clonotype came up once. V usage is TRBV30 and J usage is TRBJ2-5; TRBD1 or TRBD2 may be the D gene (6 bases each). CDR1 and CDR2 from the germline V gene are GTSNPN and SVGIG (reference sequence). The CDR3 runs 15 residues. V was cut by 4 bases and J by 4 bases, with 19 bases left in between. The DNA for the CDR3 is TGTGCCTGGAAAGGTGGGCGGAGGGGGGCAGAGACCCAGTACTTC. Its translation: CAWKGGRRGAETQYF.

This sequence joins TRBV7-2 and TRBJ2-5, with no clear D. Per the germline V gene, CDR1 is SGHTA and CDR2 is FQGNSA. This CDR3 has 13 residues. The V and J ends lost 3 bases and 0 bases respectively, with 5 bases between them. The CDR3 DNA reads TGTGCCAGCAGCTTGACAAACCAAGAGACCCAGTACTTC. Translated, it gives CASSLTNQETQYF.

The CDR3, as DNA: TGTGCCAGCAGCCAAGATAGGAGGACTAGCGGGGGCCATGAGCAGTTCTTC. It codes for CASSQDRRTSGGHEQFF. The chain combines TRBV14 with TRBJ2-1; the match to TRBD2 covers 13 bases. V was clipped by 0 bases and J by 8 bases; unmatched bases: 7. The CDR3 totals 17 residues. Looked up from germline, CDR1 is SGHDN and CDR2 is FVKESK.